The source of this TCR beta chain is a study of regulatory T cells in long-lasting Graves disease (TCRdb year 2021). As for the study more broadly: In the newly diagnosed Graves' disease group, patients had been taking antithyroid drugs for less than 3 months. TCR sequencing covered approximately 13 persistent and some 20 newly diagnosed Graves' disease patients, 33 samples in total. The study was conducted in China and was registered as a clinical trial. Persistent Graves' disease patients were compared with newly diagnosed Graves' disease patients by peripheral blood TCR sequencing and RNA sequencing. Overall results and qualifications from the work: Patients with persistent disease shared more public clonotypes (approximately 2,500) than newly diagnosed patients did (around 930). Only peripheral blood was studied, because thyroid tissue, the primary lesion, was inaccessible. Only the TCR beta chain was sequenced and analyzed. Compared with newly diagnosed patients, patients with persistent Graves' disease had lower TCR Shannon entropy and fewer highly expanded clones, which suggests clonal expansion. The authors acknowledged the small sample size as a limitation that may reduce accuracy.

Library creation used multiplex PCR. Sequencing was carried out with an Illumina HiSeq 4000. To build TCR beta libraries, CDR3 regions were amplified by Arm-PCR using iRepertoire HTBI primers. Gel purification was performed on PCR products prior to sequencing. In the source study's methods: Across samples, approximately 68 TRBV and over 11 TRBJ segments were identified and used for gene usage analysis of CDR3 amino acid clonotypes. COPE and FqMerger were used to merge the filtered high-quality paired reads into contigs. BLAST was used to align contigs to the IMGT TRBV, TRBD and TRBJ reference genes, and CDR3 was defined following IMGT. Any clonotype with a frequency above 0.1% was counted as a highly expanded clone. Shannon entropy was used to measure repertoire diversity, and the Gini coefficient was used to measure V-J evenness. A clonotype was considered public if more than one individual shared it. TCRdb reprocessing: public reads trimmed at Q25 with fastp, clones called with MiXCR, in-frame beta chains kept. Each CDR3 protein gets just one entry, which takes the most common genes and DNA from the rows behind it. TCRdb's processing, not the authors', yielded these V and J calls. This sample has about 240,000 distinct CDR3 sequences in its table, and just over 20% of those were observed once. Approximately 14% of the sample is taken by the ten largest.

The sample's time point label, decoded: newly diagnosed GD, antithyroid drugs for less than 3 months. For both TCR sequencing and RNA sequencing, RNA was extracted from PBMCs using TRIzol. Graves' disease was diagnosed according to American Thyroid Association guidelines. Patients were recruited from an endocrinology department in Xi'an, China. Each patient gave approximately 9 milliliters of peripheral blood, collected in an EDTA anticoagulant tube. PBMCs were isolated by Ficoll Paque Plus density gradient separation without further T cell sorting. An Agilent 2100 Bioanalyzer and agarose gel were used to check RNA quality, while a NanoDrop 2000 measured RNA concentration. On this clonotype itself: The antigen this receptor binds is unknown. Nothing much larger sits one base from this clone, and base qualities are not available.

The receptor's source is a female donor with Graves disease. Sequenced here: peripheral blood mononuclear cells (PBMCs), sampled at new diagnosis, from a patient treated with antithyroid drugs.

CDR3 reads: CASSPERGGALEQFF. The bases read TGTGCCAGCAGTCCGGAGCGGGGGGGCGCCCTTGAGCAGTTCTTC. This receptor chain uses TRBV6-1 and TRBJ2-1; TRBD2 fits 10 bases in the junction. Reading the germline V gene gives CDR1 MNHNS and CDR2 SASEGT. The CDR3 has 15 amino acids, counting the end cysteine and phenylalanine. Just CDR3 DNA is preserved here, 45 bases in frame from base 1. Trimming takes 5 bases off V and 9 bases off J; junction bases not matched to a gene: 10.